This record looks at one TCR beta chain sequence and its context. The source of the sample is a study of shared clonotypes between healthy human individuals. The CDR3 is made up of 13 amino acids. The J segment lost 4 bases and the V segment lost 6 bases, leaving 3 bases of the junction unmatched. Germline V CDR1 and CDR2: SGDLS, YYNGEE. Nashville, Tennessee was home to all donors, each a Caucasian adult. Libraries were prepared by immunoSEQ multiplex PCR; TCRdb keeps only in-frame clonotypes and omits some of them. The table lists over 1.5 million clones, under 99% of them singletons. The sample consisted of naive CD4+ T cells sorted from blood. Subset given: CD45RA+ positively selected. The sequence was collected from a man aged 25 to 40 in good health. This chain connects TRBV9 to TRBJ1-3; 8 nucleotides align to TRBD1. CDR3 loop: CASMRDRGNTIYF. The CDR3, as DNA: TGTGCCAGCATGAGGGACAGGGGAAACACCATATATTTT.